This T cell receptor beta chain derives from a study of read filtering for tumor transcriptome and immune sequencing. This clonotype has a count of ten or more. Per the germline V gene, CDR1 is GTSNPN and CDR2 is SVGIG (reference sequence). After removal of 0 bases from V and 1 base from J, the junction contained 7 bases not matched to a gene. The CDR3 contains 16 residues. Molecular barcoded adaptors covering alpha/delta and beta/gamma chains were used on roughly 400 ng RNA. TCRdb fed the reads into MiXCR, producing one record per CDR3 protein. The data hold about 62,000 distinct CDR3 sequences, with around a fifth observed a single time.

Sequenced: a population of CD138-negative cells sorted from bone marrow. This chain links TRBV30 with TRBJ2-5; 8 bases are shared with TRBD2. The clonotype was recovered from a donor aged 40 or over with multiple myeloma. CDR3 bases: TGTGCCTGGAGTGTACACAGCGGGGGACTCCAAGAGACCCAGTACTTC. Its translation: CAWSVHSGGLQETQYF.